A single T cell receptor beta chain is shown here with its context. The antigen remains undetermined. The CDR3 length is 16 residues. V lost 2 bases to trimming and J lost 0 bases, with 13 bases between them. The V gene's germline CDR1 is SGHRS and CDR2 YFSETQ. This was a deep-level run. The method was immunoSEQ multiplex PCR; TCRdb's version includes in-frame clones alone and lacks a portion of them. The data hold 600,000 to 750,000 clones, with 72% observed a single time. The data originate from a study of shared clonotypes between healthy human individuals. Overall study findings and caveats: Non-shared clonotypes were found to have lower generation probabilities than the clonotypes that were shared by all four of the sorted-subset donors. Clonotype sharing levels among donors were expected to vary with sequencing depth.

Division of CD4+ cells produced a CD45RA+ naive subset and a CD45RA-negative memory subset. This receptor was obtained from a woman aged 25-40 years in good health. Sequencing used memory CD4+ T cells sorted from blood. Subset given: CD45RA-negative fraction. This chain uses TRBV5-1 with TRBJ2-3, with a weak D call TRBD1 (5 bases). As DNA, the CDR3 is TGCGCCAGCAGCTTTGGGCAGGGTTCGAGCACAGATACGCAGTATTTT. Amino acid sequence: CASSFGQGSSTDTQYF.